Presented here are 30 T cell receptor beta chains from one specimen sequenced in a study of T-cell reconstitution after alpha-beta-depleted transplantation in children. Unique molecular identifiers were incorporated when the TCRbeta library was constructed. TCRdb redid the calling of the PCR reads with MiXCR, one entry per CDR3 protein. The sample has approximately 590,000 distinct CDR3 sequences; about 10% are singletons. The sample in question was PBMCs from the stem cell graft donor, obtained from the stem cell graft. The receptors here all came from a human donor who donated a stem cell graft to a child with acute myeloid leukemia.

This clonotype was seen a few times. The chain carries TRBV20-1 and TRBJ2-1; D perhaps matches TRBD2 (6 bases). The V and J ends lost 5 bases and 2 bases respectively, with 13 bases between them. The germline CDR1 and CDR2 sequences are DFQATT and SNEGSKA (reference sequence). The CDR3 is made up of 14 amino acids. CDR3 DNA sequence: TGCAGTGCTGGCAGTTCTAGCGCCTACAATGAGCAGTTCTTC. Amino acids: CSAGSSSAYNEQFF.

This clonotype showed up just a few times. This chain uses TRBV5-1 with TRBJ2-6, with 15 bases lining up with TRBD2. The junction had 5 bases not matched to a gene; V was cut back by 2 bases and J by 2 bases. Germline V gives CDR1 SGHRS, CDR2 YFSETQ. The CDR3 is 19 residues long. The CDR3 region has the DNA TGCGCCAGCAGCTTTCGGGGACTAGCGGGAGGTACTGGGGCCAACGTCCTGACTTTC. Its protein product is CASSFRGLAGGTGANVLTF.

This clonotype was counted only a few times. The DNA is left out, because the CDR3 cannot be placed on it with certainty; the CDR3 is given as TCRdb lists it. The CDR3 loop reads CSASTSGSPKETQYF. V gene TRBV20-1 combines with J gene TRBJ2-5. Germline V gives CDR1 DFQATT, CDR2 SNEGSKA (reference sequence). Ends included, the CDR3 has 15 residues.

The gene calls are TRBV7-2 and TRBJ2-2, with D perhaps TRBD1 (6 bases). The CDR3 has 14 residues. Trimming cost V 6 bases and J 6 bases, with 14 bases left between them. CDR1 and CDR2 from the germline V gene are SGHTA and FQGNSA. The CDR3 nucleotides read TGTGCCAGCAGGTTACAGGGTTTAGCCGGGGAGCTGTTTTTT. Its translation: CASRLQGLAGELFF.

This clonotype was counted many times. V gene TRBV29-1 combines with J gene TRBJ2-1; TRBD2 matches 8 bases. The CDR3 contains 14 residues. Per germline, CDR1 SQVTM and CDR2 ANQGSEA. Trimming took 7 bases from V and 1 from J; bases not matched to a gene: 6. The CDR3 sequence is CSALTGGSYNEQFF. The CDR3 DNA is TGCAGCGCCCTGACGGGGGGGTCCTACAATGAGCAGTTCTTC.

This clonotype was counted only a few times. The rearrangement uses TRBV12-3 or TRBV12-4 and TRBJ1-2, with unresolved D. With 7 bases removed from V and 5 bases from J, the gap between germline ends came to 11 bases. This CDR3 contains 12 residues. The chain's CDR3 is CASTAGPYGYTF. CDR3 coding DNA: TGTGCCAGCACCGCGGGCCCATATGGCTACACCTTC.

The chain couples TRBV29-1 to TRBJ2-5; D ambiguous. Germline values: CDR1 SQVTM, CDR2 ANQGSEA. The CDR3 has 13 amino acids. Trimming pared 7 bases from V and 4 bases from J, leaving 16 bases between. The CDR3 nucleotides read TGCAGCGCCGGACCGAAGCTGTTAGAGACCCAGTACTTC. Amino acids: CSAGPKLLETQYF.

The chain combines TRBV11-1 with TRBJ1-1, with a possible D match to TRBD1 (6 bases). The CDR3 runs 19 residues. The V end was cut by 2 bases, the J end by 3 bases, with 25 bases between. Germline CDR1 and CDR2: SGHAT and FQDESV (reference sequence). The CDR3 here is CASSLRGVRGGSSDTEAFF. CDR3 coding DNA: TGTGCCAGCAGCTTACGGGGGGTGAGGGGGGGTAGTTCGGACACTGAAGCTTTCTTT.

This clonotype has more than one count but fewer than ten. The V call is TRBV6-4, the J call TRBJ2-1, with D perhaps being TRBD1 or TRBD2 (6 bases each). This CDR3 contains 13 residues. CDR1 MRHNA and CDR2 SNTAGT come from the germline V gene. Trimming cost V 8 bases and J 7 bases, with 15 bases left between them. The CDR3 nucleotides read TGTGCCAGCCGCGGGACAAACGGGAATGAGCAGTTCTTC. This codes for CASRGTNGNEQFF.

This clonotype was seen a handful of times. This sequence joins TRBV30 and TRBJ1-2, with D possibly matching TRBD1 (5 bases). Germline CDR1 reads GTSNPN; CDR2 reads SVGIG (reference sequence). The CDR3 runs to 12 residues. V was shortened by 3 bases and J by 5 bases, with 10 bases between the two germline ends. CDR3 residues: CAWSRGAYGYTF. CDR3 nucleotides: TGTGCCTGGAGCCGAGGGGCGTATGGCTACACCTTC.

This chain connects TRBV10-3 to TRBJ1-2, with TRBD1 matching 8 bases. Germline lookup yields CDR1 ENHRY and CDR2 SYGVKD. With V trimmed by 0 bases and J by 7 bases, 7 bases remained unmatched. This CDR3 comprises 15 residues. CDR3 sequence (DNA): TGTGCCATCAGTGAGTCGATGGACAGGGAGGCTGGCTACACCTTC. It codes for CAISESMDREAGYTF.

This clonotype appeared many times. The genes are TRBV6-5 and TRBJ1-1, with TRBD1 identical over 8 bases. Germline lookup yields CDR1 MNHEY and CDR2 SVGAGI. J lost 10 bases, V lost 4 bases, and 5 bases had no gene match. The CDR3 is made up of 12 amino acids. The CDR3 reads CASSSQGATAFF. In DNA form, the CDR3 reads TGTGCCAGCAGTTCTCAGGGGGCGACAGCTTTCTTT.

This clonotype was found a few times. V gene TRBV6-2 or TRBV6-3 combines with J gene TRBJ2-2; TRBD2 agrees at 14 bases. J was trimmed by 3 bases and V by 2 bases; bases with no gene match: 8. This CDR3 has 19 residues. Germline loops: CDR1 MNHEY, CDR2 SVGEGT. The CDR3 sequence: CASSYIGTSGRKYTGELFF. CDR3 coding DNA: TGTGCCAGCAGTTACATAGGGACTAGCGGGAGAAAGTACACCGGGGAGCTGTTTTTT.

This clonotype was detected many times. The chain has TRBV7-6 and TRBJ2-1, with no clear D. Germline CDR1 is SGHVS and CDR2 is FNYEAQ. V was clipped by 4 bases and J by 5 bases, with 6 bases between them. This CDR3 is 12 amino acids long. Here the CDR3 reads CASSSSDNEQFF. The CDR3 nucleotides read TGTGCCAGCAGCTCAAGCGACAATGAGCAGTTCTTC.

This clonotype was counted a few times. The CDR3 DNA is TGTGCCAGCAGATCCCCGGGGTCCTACGAGCAGTACTTC. It encodes CASRSPGSYEQYF. The chain carries TRBV7-9 and TRBJ2-7; D might be TRBD2 (5 bases). V was clipped by 6 bases and J by 1 base, with 10 bases between them. Germline V CDR1 and CDR2: SEHNR, FQNEAQ (reference sequence). The CDR3 contains 13 residues.

V gene TRBV19 combines with J gene TRBJ1-6; 7 bases are shared with TRBD1. V gave up 7 bases and J gave up 6 bases; unmatched junction bases: 9. The CDR3 extends over 15 amino acids. The germline V gene has CDR1 LNHDA and CDR2 SQIVND (reference sequence). The CDR3 DNA sequence: TGTGCCAGTAAGGGACCGGGACAGAGTAATTCACCCCTCCACTTT. Amino acid sequence: CASKGPGQSNSPLHF.

This clonotype came up a few times. V is TRBV30 and J is TRBJ2-1; D is unresolved. V shed 3 bases and J shed 3 bases, with 6 bases lying between them. The CDR3 totals 12 residues. Germline V gene lookup returns CDR1 GTSNPN and CDR2 SVGIG (reference sequence). This chain's CDR3 is CAWRADYNEQFF. CDR3 DNA sequence: TGTGCCTGGAGGGCAGACTACAATGAGCAGTTCTTC.

In its sample, this clonotype was seen a few times. The rearrangement links TRBV20-1 to TRBJ2-5; TRBD2 agrees at 7 bases. Trimming took 3 bases from V and 4 from J; bases not matched to a gene: 8. Germline CDR1 and CDR2: DFQATT and SNEGSKA (reference sequence). This CDR3 is built from 14 residues. The CDR3 bases are TGCAGTGCTAGTGGGGCGGGAGTTTCAGAGACCCAGTACTTC. It codes for CSASGAGVSETQYF.

This clonotype has more than one count but fewer than ten. This chain uses TRBV5-1 with TRBJ2-2; D gene unclear. Germline V lookup: CDR1 SGHRS, CDR2 YFSETQ. Trimming pared 3 bases from V and 0 bases from J, leaving 12 bases between. The CDR3 has 16 amino acids. CDR3 DNA: TGCGCCAGCAGCTCCCCCGAGCCACCGAACACCGGGGAGCTGTTTTTT. This gives the protein CASSSPEPPNTGELFF.

This clonotype was recorded a few times. The J gene is TRBJ2-5, the V gene TRBV29-1; D tentatively fits TRBD1 or TRBD2 (5 bases each). This CDR3 is built from 15 residues. Trimming pared 0 bases from V and 5 bases from J, leaving 16 bases between. The V gene's germline CDR1 is SQVTM and CDR2 ANQGSEA. As DNA, the CDR3 is TGCAGCGTTGAAGATCTCGACGGGGCCGGGGAGACCCAGTACTTC. This codes for CSVEDLDGAGETQYF.

The CDR3 loop reads CASSLFGGSPYEQYF. The CDR3 nucleotides are TGTGCCAGCAGCTTATTCGGGGGGAGTCCCTACGAGCAGTACTTC. The rearrangement uses TRBV7-3 and TRBJ2-7; 7 bases are a match to TRBD2. The germline V gene has CDR1 SGHTA and CDR2 FQGTGA. The CDR3 length is 15 residues. V lost 2 bases and J lost 2; bases outside the gene matches: 6. Supplemented by reference TRBV7-3 and TRBJ2-7, the full variable domain reads GAGVSQTPSNKVTEKGKYVELRCDPISGHTALYWYRQSLGQGPEFLIYFQGTGAADDSGLPNDRFFAVRPEGSVSTLKIQRTERGDSAVYLCASSLFGGSPYEQYFGPGTRLTVT.

This clonotype was seen a few times. This chain's CDR3 is CASSDEGGNSPLHF. The CDR3 DNA is TGTGCCAGCAGTGACGAGGGCGGGAATTCACCCCTCCACTTT. The J gene is TRBJ1-6, the V gene TRBV2; D call uncertain. Trimming left V 3 bases short and J 7 bases short, with 10 bases between. The CDR3 covers 14 residues. Germline assignment: CDR1 SNHLY and CDR2 FYNNEI.

Ten or more counts support this clonotype. This rearrangement joins TRBV29-1 to TRBJ2-2; possible D gene TRBD2, 6 bases. Germline-derived CDR1 and CDR2 are SQVTM and ANQGSEA. V lost 7 bases, J lost 4 bases, and 13 bases lay in between. The CDR3 spans 13 residues. CDR3 sequence reads: CSGKRELTGELFF. The CDR3 DNA follows: TGCAGCGGAAAACGGGAGCTCACCGGGGAGCTGTTTTTT.

The genes are TRBV2 and TRBJ2-6; 8 bases align to TRBD1. CDR1 is SNHLY and CDR2 is FYNNEI in the germline V gene. The CDR3 sequence is 18 residues long. V was clipped by 5 bases and J by 2 bases; unmatched bases: 11. CDR3 coding DNA: TGTGCCAGCAGTTTCGACAGGGGTGAAGTGGCTGGGGCCAACGTCCTGACTTTC. Translated, it gives CASSFDRGEVAGANVLTF.

In its sample, this clonotype was seen a few times. The CDR3 is CASSLSTSGYQETQYF. The CDR3 DNA reads as TGTGCCAGCAGTTTATCGACTAGCGGCTACCAAGAGACCCAGTACTTC. The V gene is TRBV27, the J gene TRBJ2-5; TRBD2 matches 9 bases. Germline CDR1 and CDR2: MNHEY and SMNVEV (reference sequence). There are 16 residues in the CDR3. V shed 0 bases, J shed 0 bases, and the junction held 2 bases outside the gene matches.

In this sample, this clonotype turned up many times. The chain couples TRBV12-3 or TRBV12-4 to TRBJ1-4, with 8 nucleotides matching TRBD1. Trimming cost V 6 bases and J 10 bases; bases outside gene matches: 13. The CDR3 has 15 amino acids. The CDR3 DNA reads as TGTGCCAGCAGCCCAACCGGACAGGGCACCGGAAAACTGTTTTTT. Translated: CASSPTGQGTGKLFF.

This clonotype has a handful of counts. In nucleotides, the CDR3 is TGTGCCAGCAGCGTAGGGGGACTAGAGTATGAGCAGTTCTTC. Encoded protein: CASSVGGLEYEQFF. J is TRBJ2-1 and V is TRBV9; the match to TRBD2 covers 8 bases. The germline V gene has CDR1 SGDLS and CDR2 YYNGEE. The J segment lost 8 bases and the V segment lost 0 bases, leaving 4 bases of the junction unmatched. The CDR3 is made up of 14 amino acids.

Only a few counts were recorded for this clonotype. This sequence joins TRBV28 and TRBJ2-2, with a possible D match to TRBD2 (5 bases). This CDR3 has 18 amino acids. CDR1 and CDR2 (germline): MDHEN, SYDVKM. V shed 1 base and J shed 0 bases, with 15 bases lying between them. The CDR3 loop reads CASSLFTRGVANTGELFF. The CDR3 DNA reads TGTGCCAGCAGTTTATTTACCCGGGGAGTAGCGAACACCGGGGAGCTGTTTTTT.

About this clonotype itself: It may be a read error: a sequence one base away is much more abundant. The chain is built from TRBV20-1 and TRBJ2-1, with D perhaps matching TRBD1 (5 bases). The germline V gene has CDR1 DFQATT and CDR2 SNEGSKA (reference sequence). Trimming left V 4 bases short and J 11 bases short, with 12 bases between. The CDR3 length is 11 residues. As DNA, the CDR3 is TGCAGTGCTACACCAGGGAATAAGCAGTTCTTC. It specifies CSATPGNKQFF.

The V and J genes are TRBV7-6 and TRBJ2-1, with TRBD2 matching 7 bases. Germline CDR1 and CDR2: SGHVS and FNYEAQ. The V gene end was trimmed by 3 bases and the J gene end by 6 bases; junction bases not matched to a gene: 5. The CDR3 loop spans 14 amino acids. Written as DNA, the CDR3 is TGTGCCAGCAGCTTTATGGCGGGAGCCAATGAGCAGTTCTTC. It codes for CASSFMAGANEQFF.